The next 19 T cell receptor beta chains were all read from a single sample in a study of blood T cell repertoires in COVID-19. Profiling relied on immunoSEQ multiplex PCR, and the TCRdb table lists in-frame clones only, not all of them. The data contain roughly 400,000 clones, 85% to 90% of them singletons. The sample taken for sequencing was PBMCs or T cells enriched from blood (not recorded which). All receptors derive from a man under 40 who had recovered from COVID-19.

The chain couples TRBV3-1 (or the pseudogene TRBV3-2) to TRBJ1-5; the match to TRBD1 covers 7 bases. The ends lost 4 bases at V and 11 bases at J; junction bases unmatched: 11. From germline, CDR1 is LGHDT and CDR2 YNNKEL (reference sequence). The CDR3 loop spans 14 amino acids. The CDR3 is CASSLSGQMRAQHF. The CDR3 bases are TGTGCCAGCAGCCTATCGGGACAGATGCGAGCCCAGCATTTT.

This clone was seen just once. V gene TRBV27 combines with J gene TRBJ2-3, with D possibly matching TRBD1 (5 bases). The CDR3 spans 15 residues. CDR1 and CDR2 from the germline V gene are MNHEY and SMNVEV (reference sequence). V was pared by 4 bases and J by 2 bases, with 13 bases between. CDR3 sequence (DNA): TGTGCCAGCAGTTCCCTATGGGGCGTCACAGATACGCAGTATTTT. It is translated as CASSSLWGVTDTQYF.

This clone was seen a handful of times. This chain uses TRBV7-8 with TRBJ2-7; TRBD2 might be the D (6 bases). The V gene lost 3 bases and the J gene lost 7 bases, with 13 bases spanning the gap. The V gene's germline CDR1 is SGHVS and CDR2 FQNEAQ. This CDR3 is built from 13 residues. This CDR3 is CASSLGLPQEQYF. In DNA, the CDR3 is TGTGCCAGCAGCTTGGGACTGCCTCAAGAGCAGTACTTC.

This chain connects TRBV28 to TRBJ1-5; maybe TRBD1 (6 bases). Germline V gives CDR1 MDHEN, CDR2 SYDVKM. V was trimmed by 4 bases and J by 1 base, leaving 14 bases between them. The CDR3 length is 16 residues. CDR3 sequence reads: CASSSSRGRSNQPQHF. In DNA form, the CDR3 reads TGTGCCAGCAGTTCATCCAGGGGAAGAAGCAATCAGCCCCAGCATTTT.

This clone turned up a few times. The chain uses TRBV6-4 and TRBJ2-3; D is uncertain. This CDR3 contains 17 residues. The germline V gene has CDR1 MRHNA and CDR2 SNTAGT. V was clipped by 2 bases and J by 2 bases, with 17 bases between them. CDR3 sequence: CASSDRPHPGSTDTQYF. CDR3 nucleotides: TGTGCCAGCAGTGACCGGCCTCACCCCGGGTCCACAGATACGCAGTATTTT.

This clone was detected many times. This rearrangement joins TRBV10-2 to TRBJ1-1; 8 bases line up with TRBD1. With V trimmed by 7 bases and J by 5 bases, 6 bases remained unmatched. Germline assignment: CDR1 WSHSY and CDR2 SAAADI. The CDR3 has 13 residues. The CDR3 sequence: CASTPDRVTEAFF. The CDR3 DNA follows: TGCGCCAGCACTCCGGACAGGGTAACTGAAGCTTTCTTT.

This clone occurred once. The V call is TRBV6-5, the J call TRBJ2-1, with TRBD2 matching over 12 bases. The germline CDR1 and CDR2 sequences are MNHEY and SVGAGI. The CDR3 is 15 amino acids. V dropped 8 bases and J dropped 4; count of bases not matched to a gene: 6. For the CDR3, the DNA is TGTGCCAGCGACAGCGGACTAGCGGGGTACAATGAGCAGTTCTTC. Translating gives CASDSGLAGYNEQFF.

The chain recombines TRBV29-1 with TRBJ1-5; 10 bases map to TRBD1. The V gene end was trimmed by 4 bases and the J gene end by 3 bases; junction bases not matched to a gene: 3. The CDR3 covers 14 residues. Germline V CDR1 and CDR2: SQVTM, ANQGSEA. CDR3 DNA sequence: TGCAGCGTTGCCGGGACAGGGGTCAATCAGCCCCAGCATTTT. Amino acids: CSVAGTGVNQPQHF.

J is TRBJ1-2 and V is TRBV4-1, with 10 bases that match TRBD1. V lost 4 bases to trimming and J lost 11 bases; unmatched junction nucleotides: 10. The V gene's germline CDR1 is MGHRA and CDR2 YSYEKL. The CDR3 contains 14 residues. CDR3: CASSPPGQGKGYTF. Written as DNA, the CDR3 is TGCGCCAGCAGCCCGCCGGGACAGGGGAAGGGTTACACCTTC.

The CDR3 region is CASSLQDSYEQYF. In nucleotides, the CDR3 is TGTGCCAGCAGCTTGCAGGACTCCTACGAGCAGTACTTC. The genes are TRBV5-4 and TRBJ2-7; D gene uncertain. V was cut by 1 base and J by 0 bases, with 5 bases left in between. The germline V gene encodes CDR1 SGHNT and CDR2 YYREEE (reference sequence). The CDR3 covers 13 residues.

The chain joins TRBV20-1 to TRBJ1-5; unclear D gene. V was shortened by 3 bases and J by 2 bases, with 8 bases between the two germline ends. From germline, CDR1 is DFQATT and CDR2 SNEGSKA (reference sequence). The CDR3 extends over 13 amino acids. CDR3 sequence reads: CSASDAGNQPQHF. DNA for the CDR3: TGCAGTGCTAGTGATGCGGGCAATCAGCCCCAGCATTTT.

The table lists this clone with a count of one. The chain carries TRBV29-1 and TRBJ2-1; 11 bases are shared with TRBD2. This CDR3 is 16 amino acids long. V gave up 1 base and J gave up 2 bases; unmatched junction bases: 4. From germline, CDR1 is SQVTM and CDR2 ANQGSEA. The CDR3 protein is CSVEVGTSGTYNEQFF. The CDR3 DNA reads TGCAGCGTTGAAGTGGGGACTAGCGGTACCTACAATGAGCAGTTCTTC.

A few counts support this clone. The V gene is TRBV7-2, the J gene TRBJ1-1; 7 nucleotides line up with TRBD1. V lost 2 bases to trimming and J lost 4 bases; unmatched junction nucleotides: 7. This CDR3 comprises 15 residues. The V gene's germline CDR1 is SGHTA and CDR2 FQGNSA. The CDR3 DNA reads TGTGCCAGCAGCTTACCCCCCGACAGGGCCACTGAAGCTTTCTTT. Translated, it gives CASSLPPDRATEAFF.

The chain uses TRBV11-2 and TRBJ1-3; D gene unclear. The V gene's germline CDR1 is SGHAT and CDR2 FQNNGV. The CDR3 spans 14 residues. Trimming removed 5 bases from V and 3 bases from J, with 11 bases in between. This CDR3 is CASSPVFGGNTIYF. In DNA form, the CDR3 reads TGTGCCAGCAGCCCCGTATTCGGTGGAAACACCATATATTTT.

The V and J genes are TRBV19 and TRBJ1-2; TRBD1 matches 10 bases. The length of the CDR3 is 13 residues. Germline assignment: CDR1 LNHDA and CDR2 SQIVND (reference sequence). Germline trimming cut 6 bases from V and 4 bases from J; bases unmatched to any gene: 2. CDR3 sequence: CASRRDRGYGYTF. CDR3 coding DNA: TGTGCCAGTAGGAGGGACAGGGGCTATGGCTACACCTTC. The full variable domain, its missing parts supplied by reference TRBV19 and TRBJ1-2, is DGGITQSPKYLFRKEGQNVTLSCEQNLNHDAMYWYRQDPGQGLRLIYYSQIVNDFQKGDIAEGYSVSREKKESFPLTVTSAQKNPTAFYLCASRRDRGYGYTFGSGTRLTVV.

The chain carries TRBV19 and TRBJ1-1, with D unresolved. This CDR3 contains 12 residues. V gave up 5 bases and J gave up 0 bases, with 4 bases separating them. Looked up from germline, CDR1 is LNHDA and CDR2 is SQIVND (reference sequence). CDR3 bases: TGTGCCAGTAGTCGTATGAACACTGAAGCTTTCTTT. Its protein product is CASSRMNTEAFF.

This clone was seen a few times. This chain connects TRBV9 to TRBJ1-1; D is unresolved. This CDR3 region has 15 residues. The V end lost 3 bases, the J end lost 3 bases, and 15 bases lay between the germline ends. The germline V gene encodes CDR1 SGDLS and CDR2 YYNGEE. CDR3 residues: CASSGITDPDTEAFF. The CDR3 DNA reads TGTGCCAGCAGCGGAATAACTGATCCGGACACTGAAGCTTTCTTT.

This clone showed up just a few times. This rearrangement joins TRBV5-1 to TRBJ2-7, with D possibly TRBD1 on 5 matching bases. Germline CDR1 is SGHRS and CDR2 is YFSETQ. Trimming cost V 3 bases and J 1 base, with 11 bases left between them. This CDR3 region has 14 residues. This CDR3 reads CASSYDRSSYEQYF. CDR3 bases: TGCGCCAGCAGCTATGACAGATCTTCCTACGAGCAGTACTTC.

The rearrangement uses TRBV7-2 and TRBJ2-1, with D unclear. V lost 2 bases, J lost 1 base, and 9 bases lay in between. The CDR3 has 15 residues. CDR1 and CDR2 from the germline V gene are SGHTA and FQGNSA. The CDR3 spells CASSLSADSYNEQFF. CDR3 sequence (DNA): TGTGCCAGCAGCTTATCTGCAGATTCCTACAATGAGCAGTTCTTC.